This is a list of T cell receptor beta chains from one sample in a study of long-term antiretroviral therapy in people with HIV. The assay was immunoSEQ multiplex PCR, and TCRdb's table has in-frame clones only and misses some. The data contain 40,000 to 60,000 clones, roughly 80% of them singletons. The starting material was unsorted PBMCs, obtained 0.8 years after starting antiretroviral therapy. These receptors were taken from a woman aged 18-29 years with HIV. The CDR3 runs from the conserved cysteine through the conserved F or W. D genes are given only for firm matches. Clone size is stated in some rows and not others, as once, few, many or a class when expanded.

v_gene: TRBV29-1; j_gene: TRBJ2-7; abundance: -; d_gene: TRBD2; CDR3nt: TGCAGCGTTATTAGACTAGCGGAGTCCACCTACGAGCAGTACTTC; CDR3aa: CSVIRLAESTYEQYF
v_gene: TRBV2; j_gene: TRBJ1-4; abundance: -; d_gene: -; CDR3nt: TGTGCCAGCAGTACGGGCAGTAGGGAAAAACTGTTTTTT; CDR3aa: CASSTGSREKLFF
v_gene: TRBV7-9; j_gene: TRBJ1-1; abundance: -; d_gene: -; CDR3nt: TGTGCCAGCAGATCCACCTGGCGGACTGAAGCTTTCTTT; CDR3aa: CASRSTWRTEAFF
v_gene: TRBV9; j_gene: TRBJ2-5; abundance: -; d_gene: TRBD2; CDR3nt: TGTGCCAGCAGCCGAGACCCGCGGGGGGGGCTCCAAGAGACCCAGTACTTC; CDR3aa: CASSRDPRGGLQETQYF
v_gene: TRBV19; j_gene: TRBJ2-5; abundance: -; d_gene: TRBD2; CDR3nt: TGTGCCAGTAGTATAGGGGGTTGGGCGGGAGGCAGCGAGACCCAGTACTTC; CDR3aa: CASSIGGWAGGSETQYF
v_gene: TRBV11-2; j_gene: TRBJ1-2; abundance: few; d_gene: TRBD1; CDR3nt: TGTGCCAGCAGCCGGCGCGGGACAGGGGGTGATGGCTACACCTTC; CDR3aa: CASSRRGTGGDGYTF
v_gene: TRBV2; j_gene: TRBJ1-4; abundance: -; d_gene: TRBD1; CDR3nt: TGTGCCAGCACCCTGGACAGGAATAATGAAAAACTGTTTTTT; CDR3aa: CASTLDRNNEKLFF
v_gene: TRBV4-3; j_gene: TRBJ2-7; abundance: -; d_gene: TRBD1; CDR3nt: TGCGCCAGCAGCCTCTCCGGGACAGGGTTTGGCGAGCAGTACTTC; CDR3aa: CASSLSGTGFGEQYF
v_gene: TRBV7-3; j_gene: TRBJ2-2; abundance: -; d_gene: TRBD1; CDR3nt: TGTGCCAGCAGGACAGGGGCCGCCACCGGGGAGCTGTTTTTT; CDR3aa: CASRTGAATGELFF
v_gene: TRBV10-2; j_gene: TRBJ1-4; abundance: -; d_gene: TRBD1; CDR3nt: TGCGCCAGCAGTATTGACAGGGTTAATGAAAAACTGTTTTTT; CDR3aa: CASSIDRVNEKLFF
v_gene: TRBV28; j_gene: TRBJ2-7; abundance: -; d_gene: -; CDR3nt: TGTGCCAGCAGTAAACCGGACATGCCCGAGCAGTACTTC; CDR3aa: CASSKPDMPEQYF
v_gene: TRBV9; j_gene: TRBJ2-3; abundance: -; d_gene: -; CDR3nt: TGTGCCAGCAGCGTACCCCGGGACGGTTCTAGCACAGATACGCAGTATTTT; CDR3aa: CASSVPRDGSSTDTQYF
v_gene: TRBV7-9; j_gene: TRBJ2-7; abundance: few; d_gene: TRBD1; CDR3nt: TGTGCCAGCAGCCCTCCCCCGACAGGGCAAGGCTCCTACGAGCAGTACTTC; CDR3aa: CASSPPPTGQGSYEQYF
v_gene: TRBV7-3; j_gene: TRBJ2-3; abundance: -; d_gene: TRBD1; CDR3nt: TGTGCCAGCAGCCCCGACAGGGGGCTTGATACGCAGTATTTT; CDR3aa: CASSPDRGLDTQYF
v_gene: TRBV6-6; j_gene: TRBJ2-3; abundance: -; d_gene: -; CDR3nt: TGTGCCAGCAGTTGGCAGTTTAGCACAGATACGCAGTATTTT; CDR3aa: CASSWQFSTDTQYF
v_gene: TRBV29-1; j_gene: TRBJ2-7; abundance: -; d_gene: TRBD2; CDR3nt: TGCAGCGTACTCTCTAGCGGGAGAAGCTCCTACGAGCAGTACTTC; CDR3aa: CSVLSSGRSSYEQYF
v_gene: TRBV15; j_gene: TRBJ2-1; abundance: few; d_gene: -; CDR3nt: TGTGCCACGGGAGTACCCCCAGGTAATGAGCAGTTCTTC; CDR3aa: CATGVPPGNEQFF
v_gene: TRBV19; j_gene: TRBJ2-7; abundance: -; d_gene: -; CDR3nt: TGTGCCAGTAGTATGTCGGACTACGAGCAGTACTTC; CDR3aa: CASSMSDYEQYF
v_gene: TRBV4-3; j_gene: TRBJ2-7; abundance: -; d_gene: -; CDR3nt: TGCGCCAGCAGCCGAATGGCGGGTATCAGTACGAGCGAGCAGTACTTC; CDR3aa: CASSRMAGISTSEQYF
v_gene: TRBV7-9; j_gene: TRBJ2-7; abundance: -; d_gene: -; CDR3nt: TGTGCCAGCAGCTTAAGGGGGTCCGAGCAGTACTTC; CDR3aa: CASSLRGSEQYF
v_gene: TRBV6-6; j_gene: TRBJ1-5; abundance: -; d_gene: -; CDR3nt: TGTGCCAGCGCACAAGGGGATCAGCCCCAGCATTTT; CDR3aa: CASAQGDQPQHF
v_gene: TRBV7-2; j_gene: TRBJ2-7; abundance: -; d_gene: -; CDR3nt: TGTGCCAGCAGCTTGCACGGGAGCTCCTACGAGCAGTACTTC; CDR3aa: CASSLHGSSYEQYF
v_gene: TRBV6-5; j_gene: TRBJ2-3; abundance: few; d_gene: -; CDR3nt: TGTGCCAGCAGTTCCACAGATACGCAGTATTTT; CDR3aa: CASSSTDTQYF
v_gene: TRBV19; j_gene: TRBJ2-7; abundance: -; d_gene: -; CDR3nt: TGTGCCAGTAGTAGACCCAGAGGGAGCGGCAAAGCCTACGAGCAGTACTTC; CDR3aa: CASSRPRGSGKAYEQYF
v_gene: TRBV5-1; j_gene: TRBJ2-1; abundance: -; d_gene: TRBD1; CDR3nt: TGCGCCAGCAGCCACGACCCAGGGGGCGCGGGCTACAATGAGCAGTTCTTC; CDR3aa: CASSHDPGGAGYNEQFF
v_gene: TRBV18; j_gene: TRBJ2-5; abundance: -; d_gene: -; CDR3nt: TGTGCCAGCTCAGCACTTTTCGAGGAGACCCAGTACTTC; CDR3aa: CASSALFEETQYF
v_gene: TRBV19; j_gene: TRBJ1-5; abundance: -; d_gene: TRBD1; CDR3nt: TGTGCCAGTACCCCGACAGGGGGCGAACAGCCCCAGCATTTT; CDR3aa: CASTPTGGEQPQHF
v_gene: TRBV28; j_gene: TRBJ2-2; abundance: once; d_gene: -; CDR3nt: TGTGCCAGCAGTTTTTTTCGGGCGACCGGGGAGCTGTTTTTT; CDR3aa: CASSFFRATGELFF
v_gene: TRBV2; j_gene: TRBJ1-1; abundance: few; d_gene: -; CDR3nt: TGTGCCAGCAGTGATAGGGTGGCCACTGAAGCTTTCTTT; CDR3aa: CASSDRVATEAFF
v_gene: TRBV9; j_gene: TRBJ2-5; abundance: -; d_gene: -; CDR3nt: TGTGCCAGCAGCGCCAGGGGGCGGGGGGGTGAGACCCAGTACTTC; CDR3aa: CASSARGRGGETQYF
v_gene: TRBV6-5; j_gene: TRBJ2-7; abundance: few; d_gene: TRBD2; CDR3nt: TGTGCCAGCAGAAGGGGACGGGAGGCCTCCTACGAGCAGTACTTC; CDR3aa: CASRRGREASYEQYF
v_gene: TRBV6-6; j_gene: TRBJ2-1; abundance: -; d_gene: TRBD2; CDR3nt: TGTGCCAGCAGTCCCGGGACTACCTACAATGAGCAGTTCTTC; CDR3aa: CASSPGTTYNEQFF
v_gene: TRBV19; j_gene: TRBJ2-5; abundance: -; d_gene: TRBD2; CDR3nt: TGTGCCAGTAGTCTATCCCCGGGACTAACAGGAGGGACCCAGTACTTC; CDR3aa: CASSLSPGLTGGTQYF
v_gene: TRBV28; j_gene: TRBJ2-3; abundance: -; d_gene: -; CDR3nt: TGTGCCAGCACCTCGGAGGATACGCAGTATTTT; CDR3aa: CASTSEDTQYF
v_gene: TRBV11-2; j_gene: TRBJ1-1; abundance: -; d_gene: -; CDR3nt: TGTGCCAGCAGCTTAGATGTGGGGCACGGGGCTGAAGCTTTCTTT; CDR3aa: CASSLDVGHGAEAFF
v_gene: TRBV15; j_gene: TRBJ2-1; abundance: once; d_gene: -; CDR3nt: TGTGCCACCAGCAGAGAACAAACAGGGACCCCCTACAATGAGCAGTTCTTC; CDR3aa: CATSREQTGTPYNEQFF
v_gene: TRBV11-2; j_gene: TRBJ2-6; abundance: -; d_gene: -; CDR3nt: TGTGCCAGCAGCGGGACTCCCAACTCTGGGGCCAACGTCCTGACTTTC; CDR3aa: CASSGTPNSGANVLTF